This TCR beta chain was retrieved from a study of tumor-infiltrating lymphocytes in primary liver carcinoma. To note about this clonotype: The conserved phenylalanine or tryptophan is not found at the CDR3 terminus, so this likely reflects a read error.

Co-extraction of both nucleic acids (RNA and DNA) used roughly 19-33 mg of unsorted bulk tissue. Per the germline V gene, CDR1 is SGHAT and CDR2 is FQNNGV. This CDR3 is 14 amino acids long. TCR beta cDNA was prepared out of roughly 0.45 ug total RNA by means of a constant-region primer. Libraries covering TCR beta were generated through three nested multiplex PCR rounds (using a slightly modified ARM-PCR). Running about 11 cycles apiece, the first two PCR rounds relied on TRBV1-TRBV30 forward primers together with a C-beta reverse primer. TCRdb fed the multiplex PCR reads into MiXCR, producing one record per CDR3 protein. The data show tens of thousands of distinct CDR3 sequences, approximately 70% seen once.

The chain combines TRBV11-2 with TRBJ2-7; D is possibly TRBD1 (6 bases). This receptor was obtained from a man aged 40-49 years with primary liver carcinoma and hepatitis B virus infection. The sample consisted of liver tumor tissue from sampling region 2. The subset was: tumor region T2, inferior pole. CDR3 bases: TGTGTCAGCAGCCCTGGACAGCTGGCCTACGAGCAGTACTCC. It yields the protein CVSSPGQLAYEQYS.